The 26 T cell receptor beta chains below all came from one sample that was sequenced in a study of cytomegalovirus exposure and HLA in healthy donors. Use of 60 Vbeta and 13 Jbeta primers characterized the PCR. Using immunoSEQ multiplex PCR, the repertoire was profiled, and TCRdb retains in-frame clones only, with some absent. The sample lists approximately 160,000 clones, approximately 67% occurring once. Material: PBMCs. The receptors were gathered from a woman aged 18-29 years in good health and CMV-seropositive.

CDR3 loop: CASSGLLGDNSPLHF. CDR3 nucleotide sequence: TGTGCCAGCAGTGGTTTGCTAGGCGATAATTCACCCCTCCACTTT. The chain uses TRBV2 and TRBJ1-6; D call uncertain. CDR3 length: 15 amino acids. Per germline, CDR1 SNHLY and CDR2 FYNNEI. Trimming stripped 4 bases from V and 5 bases from J, with 12 bases between.

V is TRBV19 and J is TRBJ2-4, with D possibly matching TRBD2 (6 bases). Germline V gene sequence: CDR1 LNHDA, CDR2 SQIVND (reference sequence). CDR3 size: 14 residues. The germline V and J ends were trimmed by 7 bases and 8 bases, with 18 bases remaining between them. CDR3 sequence reads: CASTLRGNLDIQYF. The CDR3 DNA reads as TGTGCCAGTACCCTTCGGGGGAATTTGGACATTCAGTACTTC.

The rearrangement joins TRBV7-3 to TRBJ2-1; TRBD2 matches 15 bases. Per germline, CDR1 SGHTA and CDR2 FQGTGA. V shed 0 bases, J shed 6 bases, and the junction held 3 bases outside the gene matches. CDR3 length: 17 residues. CDR3 in amino acids: CASSLTRTSGGANEQFF. In nucleotides, the CDR3 is TGTGCCAGCAGCTTAACGAGGACTAGCGGGGGGGCCAATGAGCAGTTCTTC. Full variable domain (rest looked up from reference TRBV7-3 and TRBJ2-1): GAGVSQTPSNKVTEKGKYVELRCDPISGHTALYWYRQSLGQGPEFLIYFQGTGAADDSGLPNDRFFAVRPEGSVSTLKIQRTERGDSAVYLCASSLTRTSGGANEQFFGPGTRLTVL.

This chain joins TRBV9 and TRBJ2-2, with 7 bases fitting TRBD2. CDR3 length: 16 amino acids. J lost 0 bases, V lost 8 bases, and 10 bases had no gene match. Germline V gene sequence: CDR1 SGDLS, CDR2 YYNGEE. This CDR3 is CASTGQAGANTGELFF. The CDR3 DNA follows: TGTGCCAGTACGGGTCAGGCGGGGGCGAACACCGGGGAGCTGTTTTTT.

The rearrangement uses TRBV7-6 and TRBJ2-7; TRBD1 aligns across 10 bases. This CDR3 comprises 14 residues. After removal of 5 bases from V and 3 bases from J, the junction contained 4 bases not matched to a gene. The germline V gene has CDR1 SGHVS and CDR2 FNYEAQ. The CDR3 nucleotides read TGTGCCAGCAGCGTGGGACAGGGGAGCTACGAGCAGTACTTC. Translation: CASSVGQGSYEQYF.

Concerning this clone: The same CDR3 arises from other DNA sequences in this sample as well. This chain joins TRBV7-9 and TRBJ2-7, with 7 bases fitting TRBD1. Trimming took 1 base from V and 1 from J; bases not matched to a gene: 1. CDR1 and CDR2 (germline): SEHNR, FQNEAQ (reference sequence). The CDR3 is made up of 14 amino acids. CDR3 nucleotides: TGTGCCAGCAGCTTAGGGACAGGTTCCTACGAGCAGTACTTC. Translating gives CASSLGTGSYEQYF. Based on the CDR3 plus reference TRBV7-9 and TRBJ2-7, the full variable domain is DTGVSQNPRHKITKRGQNVTFRCDPISEHNRLYWYRQTLGQGPEFLTYFQNEAQLEKSRLLSDRFSAERPKGSFSTLEIQRTEQGDSAMYLCASSLGTGSYEQYFGPGTRLTVT.

The chain links TRBV7-9 to TRBJ2-7, with a weak D call TRBD2 (6 bases). Trimming pared 2 bases from V and 2 bases from J, leaving 10 bases between. The germline V gene has CDR1 SEHNR and CDR2 FQNEAQ (reference sequence). This CDR3 comprises 14 residues. CDR3 nucleotides: TGTGCCAGCAGCTTAACGACGGGGGCCTACGAGCAGTACTTC. Translated, it gives CASSLTTGAYEQYF.

This sequence joins TRBV6-4 and TRBJ2-3; D may be TRBD2 (5 bases). The V and J ends lost 6 bases and 5 bases respectively, with 15 bases between them. There are 14 residues in the CDR3. CDR1 is MRHNA and CDR2 is SNTAGT in the germline V gene. The CDR3: CASSMGQRGDTQYF. The CDR3 DNA reads TGTGCCAGCAGCATGGGTCAACGGGGAGATACGCAGTATTTT.

This clone appeared a few times. The V and J genes are TRBV7-9 and TRBJ2-7; perhaps TRBD2 as D (5 bases). Germline values: CDR1 SEHNR, CDR2 FQNEAQ (reference sequence). V dropped 1 base and J dropped 0 bases, with 7 bases sitting between them. This CDR3 comprises 14 residues. CDR3 bases: TGTGCCAGCAGCTTAGGGGCGGGCTCCTACGAGCAGTACTTC. Encoded protein: CASSLGAGSYEQYF.

The chain combines TRBV10-1 with TRBJ1-1; 8 bases line up with TRBD1. In germline, CDR1 is WNHNN, CDR2 SYGVQD (reference sequence). J was trimmed by 6 bases and V by 6 bases; bases with no gene match: 6. The CDR3 runs 13 residues. CDR3 nucleotides: TGCGCCAGCAGCTCCGGACAGGGCTCTGAAGCTTTCTTT. Amino acid sequence: CASSSGQGSEAFF.

The CDR3 region has the DNA TGTGCCAGCAGGCCCGACAGGGGAGCCTACGAGCAGTACTTC. Protein product: CASRPDRGAYEQYF. The chain couples TRBV2 to TRBJ2-7; 8 bases fit TRBD1. Germline CDR1 reads SNHLY; CDR2 reads FYNNEI. V trimming: 6 bases; J trimming: 2 bases; junction bases outside the gene matches: 6. The CDR3 spans 14 residues. Combining the CDR3 with reference TRBV2 and TRBJ2-7 gives the whole variable domain EPEVTQTPSHQVTQMGQEVILRCVPISNHLYFYWYRQILGQKVEFLVSFYNNEISEKSEIFDDQFSVERPDGSNFTLKIRSTKLEDSAMYFCASRPDRGAYEQYFGPGTRLTVT.

V usage is TRBV18 and J usage is TRBJ1-5, with D hard to call. The CDR3 is 13 residues long. From germline, CDR1 is KGHSH and CDR2 LQKENI. The V end lost 2 bases, the J end lost 7 bases, and 9 bases lay between the germline ends. CDR3 sequence reads: CASSPEGIQPQHF. The CDR3 DNA reads as TGTGCCAGCTCACCAGAGGGAATCCAGCCCCAGCATTTT.

Comments on this clone: The junction does not match germline at one end; this may be a read error. The CDR3 region is CSTVVAGDAAIF. CDR3 coding DNA: TGCAGCACGGTAGTAGCGGGAGATGCAGCGATCTTC. The rearrangement links TRBV29-1 to TRBJ2-1; 9 positions match TRBD2. The germline CDR1 and CDR2 sequences are SQVTM and ANQGSEA. The CDR3 is made up of 12 amino acids.

The J gene is TRBJ1-3, the V gene TRBV20-1, with D possibly TRBD1 on 5 matching bases. This CDR3 comprises 11 residues. Germline values: CDR1 DFQATT, CDR2 SNEGSKA (reference sequence). CDR3 in amino acids: CATKRGNTIYF. Written as DNA, the CDR3 is TGCGCAACAAAACGGGGGAACACCATATATTTT.

The rearrangement uses TRBV30 and TRBJ2-7; 9 bases map to TRBD2. Germline assignment: CDR1 GTSNPN and CDR2 SVGIG (reference sequence). CDR3 length: 16 amino acids. V lost 2 bases to trimming and J lost 4 bases; unmatched junction nucleotides: 12. CDR3 bases: TGTGCCTGGAGTTCCTATCAGAGCGGGGGGTTGTACGAGCAGTACTTC. Residues: CAWSSYQSGGLYEQYF.

The V gene is TRBV5-1, the J gene TRBJ1-2; tentative D call: TRBD1 (6 bases). The V gene lost 4 bases and the J gene lost 7 bases, with 8 bases spanning the gap. Germline lookup yields CDR1 SGHRS and CDR2 YFSETQ. The CDR3 is 11 amino acids. CDR3 DNA sequence: TGCGCCAGCAGCCTAGGGGGTGGCTACACCTTC. Its protein is CASSLGGGYTF.

The chain has TRBV4-1 and TRBJ1-1, with D uncertain. The CDR3 spans 14 residues. Germline CDR1 MGHRA, CDR2 YSYEKL. Trimming removed 3 bases at V and 2 bases at J, with 10 bases between. The CDR3 spells CASSHQTRNTEAFF. The CDR3 region has the DNA TGCGCCAGCAGCCACCAAACTCGAAACACTGAAGCTTTCTTT.

The CDR3 sequence: CAWSRGSAGNTIYF. The CDR3 DNA is TGTGCCTGGAGCAGGGGTTCAGCTGGAAACACCATATATTTT. V and J are TRBV30 and TRBJ1-3; a weak D match, TRBD1 (6 bases). The CDR3 contains 14 residues. V was pared by 3 bases and J by 2 bases, with 11 bases between. CDR1 is GTSNPN, CDR2 SVGIG, per germline (reference sequence).

The genes are TRBV30 and TRBJ1-5, with a weak D call TRBD1 (6 bases). The CDR3 spans 15 residues. V shed 8 bases and J shed 4 bases, with 21 bases lying between them. The V gene's germline CDR1 is GTSNPN and CDR2 SVGIG (reference sequence). Written as DNA, the CDR3 is TGTGCCCGACTTGACGGAGACAGGAGAAATCAGCCCCAGCATTTT. Its translation: CARLDGDRRNQPQHF.

The chain carries TRBV19 and TRBJ2-1; 11 bases line up with TRBD1. This CDR3 region has 15 residues. The V and J ends lost 8 bases and 2 bases, in that order; junction bases with no gene match: 5. Germline V gives CDR1 LNHDA, CDR2 SQIVND (reference sequence). The CDR3 sequence is CASQTGQGAYNEQFF. CDR3 nucleotides: TGTGCCAGTCAGACGGGACAGGGGGCCTACAATGAGCAGTTCTTC.

V and J are TRBV29-1 and TRBJ2-1; 9 nucleotides align to TRBD2. The CDR3 sequence is 15 residues long. Germline assignment: CDR1 SQVTM and CDR2 ANQGSEA. Trimming cost V 2 bases and J 9 bases; bases outside gene matches: 11. CDR3: CSVELATSGWGEQFF. The CDR3 DNA reads as TGCAGCGTTGAACTGGCGACTAGCGGCTGGGGTGAGCAGTTCTTC.

This chain links TRBV29-1 with TRBJ1-2; D unresolved. The CDR3 runs 11 residues. The germline gives CDR1 SQVTM, CDR2 ANQGSEA. The CDR3 protein is CTAGEIYGYTF. Written as DNA, the CDR3 is TGCACGGCCGGGGAGATCTATGGCTACACCTTC.

The rearrangement joins TRBV2 to TRBJ2-4; 7 nucleotides agree with TRBD1. The CDR3 totals 23 residues. The ends lost 4 bases at V and 0 bases at J; junction bases unmatched: 27. Germline CDR1 SNHLY, CDR2 FYNNEI. The DNA for the CDR3 is TGTGCCAGCAGTGGTTACTCGATCCGGACAGGTGTGGATTTAAGTCTAGCCAAAAACATTCAGTACTTC. Translated: CASSGYSIRTGVDLSLAKNIQYF.

V is TRBV29-1 and J is TRBJ2-3, with TRBD2 matching over 14 bases. This CDR3 contains 15 residues. J lost 3 bases, V lost 7 bases, and 6 bases had no gene match. The germline V gene has CDR1 SQVTM and CDR2 ANQGSEA. The CDR3 sequence: CSAAGTSGRTDTQYF. For the CDR3, the DNA is TGCAGCGCCGCCGGGACTAGCGGGAGAACAGATACGCAGTATTTT.

The rearrangement uses TRBV7-9 and TRBJ1-1; D ambiguous. This CDR3 contains 13 residues. Germline assignment: CDR1 SEHNR and CDR2 FQNEAQ (reference sequence). The V gene lost 7 bases and the J gene lost 4 bases, with 13 bases spanning the gap. The CDR3 is CASTGEGGTEAFF. The CDR3, as DNA: TGTGCCAGCACTGGGGAGGGTGGCACTGAAGCTTTCTTT.

The chain links TRBV5-6 to TRBJ2-4; a weak D match, TRBD2 (5 bases). V lost 5 bases and J 2 bases, leaving 14 bases between the germline ends. Per the germline V gene, CDR1 is SGHDT and CDR2 is YYEEEE. The CDR3 runs 15 residues. The CDR3 DNA reads as TGTGCCAGCAGAGTATCGGGGATCCCCAAAAACATTCAGTACTTC. This gives the protein CASRVSGIPKNIQYF.